The source of this T cell receptor (beta chain) is a study of cytomegalovirus exposure and HLA in healthy donors. Details on this clone: Its specificity is unknown.

Using immunoSEQ multiplex PCR, the repertoire was profiled, and TCRdb retains in-frame clones only, with some absent. This sample has 55,000 to 70,000 clones, with around 89% found just once. General study results and limits: Most TCR sequences proved rare, with some public TCRs found in many donors. The CMV antigen specificity of a few CMV-associated chains was confirmed through in vitro analysis. 150 or so TCR beta chains were listed as cytomegalovirus-associated. High specificity and sensitivity for cytomegalovirus status were reported for the classifier.

The V gene end was trimmed by 6 bases and the J gene end by 6 bases; junction bases not matched to a gene: 6. The germline V gene has CDR1 MNHNS and CDR2 SASEGT. The CDR3 is 13 residues long. This chain joins TRBV6-1 and TRBJ1-2, with 8 bases matching TRBD1. The sample consisted of PBMCs. This receptor was obtained from a woman between 18 and 29 years old in good health and CMV-seronegative. The CDR3 bases are TGTGCCAGCAGGCCGGGGACAGGTCATGGCTACACCTTC. Translation gives CASRPGTGHGYTF.